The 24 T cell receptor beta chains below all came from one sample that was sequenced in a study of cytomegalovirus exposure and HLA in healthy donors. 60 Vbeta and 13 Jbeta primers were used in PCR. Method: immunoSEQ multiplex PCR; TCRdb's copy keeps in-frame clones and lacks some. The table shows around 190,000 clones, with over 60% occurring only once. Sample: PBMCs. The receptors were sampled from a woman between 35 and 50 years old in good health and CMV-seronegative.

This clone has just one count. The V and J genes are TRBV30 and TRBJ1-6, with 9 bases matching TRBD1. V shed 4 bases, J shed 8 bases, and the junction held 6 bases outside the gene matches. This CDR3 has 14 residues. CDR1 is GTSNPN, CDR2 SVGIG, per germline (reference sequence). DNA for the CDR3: TGTGCCTGGACTCTTGGGACAGGGTATTCACCCCTCCACTTT. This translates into CAWTLGTGYSPLHF.

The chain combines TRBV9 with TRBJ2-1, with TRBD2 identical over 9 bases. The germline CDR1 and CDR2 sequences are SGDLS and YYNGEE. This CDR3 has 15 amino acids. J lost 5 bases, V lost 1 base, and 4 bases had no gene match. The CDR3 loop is CASSVLAGLHNEQFF. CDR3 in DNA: TGTGCCAGCAGCGTACTAGCGGGACTCCACAATGAGCAGTTCTTC.

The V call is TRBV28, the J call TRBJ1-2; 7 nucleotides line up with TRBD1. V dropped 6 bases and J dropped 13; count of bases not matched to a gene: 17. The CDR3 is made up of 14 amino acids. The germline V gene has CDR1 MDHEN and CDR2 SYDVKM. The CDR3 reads CASSAADRKSGGTF. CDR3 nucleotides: TGTGCCAGCAGCGCCGCGGACAGGAAGTCTGGGGGCACCTTC.

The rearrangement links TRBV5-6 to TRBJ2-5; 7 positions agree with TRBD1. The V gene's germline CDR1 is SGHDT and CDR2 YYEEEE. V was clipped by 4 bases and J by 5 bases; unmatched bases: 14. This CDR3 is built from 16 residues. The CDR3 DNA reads TGTGCCAGCAGCCGAGAAGAACAGGGGAAGGGGGAGACCCAGTACTTC. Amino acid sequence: CASSREEQGKGETQYF.

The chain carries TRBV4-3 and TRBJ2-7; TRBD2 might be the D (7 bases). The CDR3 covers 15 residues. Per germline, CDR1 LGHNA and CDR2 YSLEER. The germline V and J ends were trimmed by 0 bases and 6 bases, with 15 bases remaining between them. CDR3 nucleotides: TGCGCCAGCAGCCAAGATGCTGCAGGGGAGGGCGAGCAGTACTTC. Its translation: CASSQDAAGEGEQYF.

The CDR3 nucleotides are TGTGCCAGCAGCCCAGGACAGGGAACAGCTTTCTTT. Amino acid sequence: CASSPGQGTAFF. The chain recombines TRBV28 with TRBJ1-1, with 8 bases lining up with TRBD1. CDR3 length equals 12 residues. Germline-derived CDR1 and CDR2 are MDHEN and SYDVKM. J gave up 10 bases and V 6 bases, and 7 bases lay outside the gene matches.

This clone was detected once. CDR3 DNA sequence: TGTGCCAGTAGTCCCAAGTCCGGGACAGGGGGCCCGAGGACTGAAGCTTTCTTT. This sequence encodes CASSPKSGTGGPRTEAFF. V is TRBV19 and J is TRBJ1-1; 12 bases are shared with TRBD1. The CDR3 is 18 amino acids. Germline trimming cut 5 bases from V and 5 bases from J; bases unmatched to any gene: 15. Per germline, CDR1 LNHDA and CDR2 SQIVND (reference sequence). The whole variable domain, filled in from reference TRBV19 and TRBJ1-1, reads DGGITQSPKYLFRKEGQNVTLSCEQNLNHDAMYWYRQDPGQGLRLIYYSQIVNDFQKGDIAEGYSVSREKKESFPLTVTSAQKNPTAFYLCASSPKSGTGGPRTEAFFGQGTRLTVV.

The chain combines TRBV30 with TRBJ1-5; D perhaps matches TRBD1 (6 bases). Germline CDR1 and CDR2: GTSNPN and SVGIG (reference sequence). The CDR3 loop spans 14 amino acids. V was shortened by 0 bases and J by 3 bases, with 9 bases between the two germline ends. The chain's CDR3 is CAWSVGGANQPQHF. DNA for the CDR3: TGTGCCTGGAGTGTAGGGGGGGCCAATCAGCCCCAGCATTTT.

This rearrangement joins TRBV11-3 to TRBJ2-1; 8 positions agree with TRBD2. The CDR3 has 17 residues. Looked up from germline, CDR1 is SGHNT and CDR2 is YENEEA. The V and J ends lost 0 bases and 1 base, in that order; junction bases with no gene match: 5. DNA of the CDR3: TGTGCCAGCAGCTTAGATCGCAGCGGGAGTTCCTACAATGAGCAGTTCTTC. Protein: CASSLDRSGSSYNEQFF.

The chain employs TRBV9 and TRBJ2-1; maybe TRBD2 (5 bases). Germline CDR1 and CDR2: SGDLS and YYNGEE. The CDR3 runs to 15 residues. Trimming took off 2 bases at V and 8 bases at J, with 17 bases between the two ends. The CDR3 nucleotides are TGTGCCAGCAGCGTGTTGGACGGACTGGCGGATGAGCAGTTCTTC. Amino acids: CASSVLDGLADEQFF.

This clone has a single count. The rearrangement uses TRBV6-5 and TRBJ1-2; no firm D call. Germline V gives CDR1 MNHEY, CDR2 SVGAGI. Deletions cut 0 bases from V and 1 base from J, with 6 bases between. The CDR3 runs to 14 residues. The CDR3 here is CASSYSRFNYGYTF. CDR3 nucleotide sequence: TGTGCCAGCAGTTACTCCAGGTTTAACTATGGCTACACCTTC.

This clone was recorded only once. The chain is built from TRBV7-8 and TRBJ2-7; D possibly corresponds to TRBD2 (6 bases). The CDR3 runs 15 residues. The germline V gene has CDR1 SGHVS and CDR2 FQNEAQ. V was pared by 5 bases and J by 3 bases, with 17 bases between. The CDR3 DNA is TGTGCCAGCAGCCCACCCCGGGGGTTGAACTACGAGCAGTACTTC. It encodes CASSPPRGLNYEQYF.

CDR3 nucleotide sequence: TGTGCCAGCAGTACAAGTAGGGTCGGACACTCGCGCACTGAAGCTTTCTTT. Its protein is CASSTSRVGHSRTEAFF. V is TRBV2 and J is TRBJ1-1; maybe TRBD1 (5 bases). The ends were cut back, 5 bases at V and 4 bases at J, with 23 bases in the middle. Looked up from germline, CDR1 is SNHLY and CDR2 is FYNNEI. This CDR3 has 17 amino acids.

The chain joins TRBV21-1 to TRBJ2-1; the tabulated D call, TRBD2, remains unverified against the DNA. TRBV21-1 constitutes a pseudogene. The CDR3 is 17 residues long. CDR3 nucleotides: TGTGCCAGCAGTAGCGCTAAACTAGCGGGAGTCGTCAATGAGCAGTTCTTC. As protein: CASSSAKLAGVVNEQFF.

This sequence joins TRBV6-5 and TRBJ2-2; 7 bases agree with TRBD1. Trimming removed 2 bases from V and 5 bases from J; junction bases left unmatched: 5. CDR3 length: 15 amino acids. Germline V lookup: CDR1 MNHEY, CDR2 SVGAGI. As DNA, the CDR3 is TGTGCCAGCAGTTACCGGACAGGTGGTACCGGGGAGCTGTTTTTT. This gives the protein CASSYRTGGTGELFF.

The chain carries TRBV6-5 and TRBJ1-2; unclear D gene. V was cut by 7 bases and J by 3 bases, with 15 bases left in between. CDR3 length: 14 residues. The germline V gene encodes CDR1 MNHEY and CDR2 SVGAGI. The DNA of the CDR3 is TGTGCCAGCATGCTAGGCCCGAATTACTATGGCTACACCTTC. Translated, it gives CASMLGPNYYGYTF.

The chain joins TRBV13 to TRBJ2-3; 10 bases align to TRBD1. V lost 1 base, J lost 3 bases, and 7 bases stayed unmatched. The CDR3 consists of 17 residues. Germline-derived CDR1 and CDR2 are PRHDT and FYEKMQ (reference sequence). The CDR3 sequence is CASSLARQGAGTDTQYF. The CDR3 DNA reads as TGTGCCAGCAGCTTAGCCCGACAGGGGGCTGGAACAGATACGCAGTATTTT.

The DNA of the CDR3 is TGTGCCTGGAGTGTATCGGCGGTGACAAGGGGTGGCTATGGCTACACCTTC. Translation: CAWSVSAVTRGGYGYTF. J is TRBJ1-2 and V is TRBV30; TRBD1 is a possible D gene (5 bases). CDR1 is GTSNPN, CDR2 SVGIG, per germline (reference sequence). Trimming shortened V by 0 bases and J by 4 bases, and 21 bases separated the two germline ends. CDR3 length: 17 amino acids.

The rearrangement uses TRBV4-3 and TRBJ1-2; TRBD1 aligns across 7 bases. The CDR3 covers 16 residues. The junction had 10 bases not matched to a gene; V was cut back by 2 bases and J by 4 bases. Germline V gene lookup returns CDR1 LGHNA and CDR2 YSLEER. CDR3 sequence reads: CASSQTETGFVYGYTF. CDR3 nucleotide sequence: TGCGCCAGCAGCCAAACAGAGACAGGGTTTGTCTATGGCTACACCTTC.

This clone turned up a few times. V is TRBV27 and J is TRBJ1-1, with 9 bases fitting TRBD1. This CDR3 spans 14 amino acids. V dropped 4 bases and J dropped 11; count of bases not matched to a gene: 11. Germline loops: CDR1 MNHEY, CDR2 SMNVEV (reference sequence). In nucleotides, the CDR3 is TGTGCCAGCAGTTCCGTCGAACAGGGGGCCAGGGCTTTCTTT. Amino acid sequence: CASSSVEQGARAFF.

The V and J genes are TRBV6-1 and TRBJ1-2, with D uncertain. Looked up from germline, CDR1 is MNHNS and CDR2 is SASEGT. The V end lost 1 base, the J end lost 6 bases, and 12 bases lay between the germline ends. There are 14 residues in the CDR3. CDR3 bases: TGTGCCAGCAGTGAAGGCAGTCTGTCGAATGGCTACACCTTC. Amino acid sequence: CASSEGSLSNGYTF.

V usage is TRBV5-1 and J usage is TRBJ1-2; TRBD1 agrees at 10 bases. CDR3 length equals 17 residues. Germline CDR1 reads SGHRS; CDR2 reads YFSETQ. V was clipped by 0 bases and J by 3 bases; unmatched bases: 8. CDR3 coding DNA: TGCGCCAGCAGCTTGGCCGGGACAGGGGCCCATGACTATGGCTACACCTTC. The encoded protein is CASSLAGTGAHDYGYTF.

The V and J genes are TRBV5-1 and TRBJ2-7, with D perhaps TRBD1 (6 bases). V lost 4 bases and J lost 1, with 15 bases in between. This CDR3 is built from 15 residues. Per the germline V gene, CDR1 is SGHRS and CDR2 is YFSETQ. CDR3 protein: CASSLGQQPSYEQYF. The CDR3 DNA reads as TGCGCCAGCAGCCTAGGACAGCAACCTTCCTACGAGCAGTACTTC.

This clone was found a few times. The CDR3 protein is CASSQGSRDEQFF. CDR3 nucleotides: TGTGCCAGCAGCCAAGGGTCGCGCGATGAGCAGTTCTTC. The chain has TRBV4-2 and TRBJ2-1; no definite D call. Germline V gene data show CDR1 as LGHNA and CDR2 as YNFKEQ. The length of the CDR3 is 13 residues. V lost 1 base and J lost 8, with 9 bases in between.